This record covers a single T cell receptor (beta chain). Authors' data handling: Counts of nucleated cells, estimated from reference gene primer amplification, were obtained. Sequencing used immunoSEQ multiplex PCR; TCRdb keeps in-frame clones, though not all of them. V, J and clone size are those of that table, while D and trimming were read from the DNA. The profile shows about 82,000 clones, approximately 80% of them singletons. The data stem from a study of blood T cell repertoires in COVID-19. On the study more broadly: Some COVID-19 samples were acute and others convalescent; all came from the United States, Italy and Spain. The analysed material was cDNA or gDNA that came from T cells, B-cell-depleted T cells, or PBMCs.

CDR3 size: 14 residues. The germline gives CDR1 SQVTM, CDR2 ANQGSEA. The ends lost 4 bases at V and 7 bases at J; junction bases unmatched: 5. Specimen: peripheral blood. This TCR was recovered from a man at least 80 years old with acute or convalescent COVID-19. The rearrangement joins TRBV29-1 to TRBJ2-1, with TRBD2 matching over 12 bases. The DNA for the CDR3 is TGCAGCGTTGCCTGGACTAGCGGGAAAAATGAGCAGTTCTTC. Translating it yields CSVAWTSGKNEQFF.